This T cell receptor beta chain was sequenced for a study of cytomegalovirus exposure and HLA in healthy donors. Study results and caveats: Exclusion as indistinguishable affected some V segments, including TRBV6-2 and TRBV6-3. Earlier results showed most TCR beta V segments being productive about 87% or about 30% of the time.

The PCR employed 60 Vbeta primers together with 13 Jbeta primers. The method was immunoSEQ multiplex PCR; TCRdb's version includes in-frame clones alone and lacks a portion of them. The sample has 150,000 to 200,000 clones; 76% are singletons. As for this clone: Its antigen remains unidentified.

Between the trimmed V and J ends, which lost 0 bases and 9 bases, there was a span of 13 bases. This CDR3 is built from 15 residues. Germline values: CDR1 SGHNT, CDR2 YYREEE (reference sequence). This TCR came from a woman aged 30 to 39 in good health and CMV-seropositive. The V and J genes are TRBV5-4 and TRBJ1-6; D gene uncertain. The sample consisted of PBMCs. The CDR3 reads CASSLAKDYGSPLHF. DNA for the CDR3: TGTGCCAGCAGCTTGGCCAAAGATTACGGTTCACCCCTCCACTTT.